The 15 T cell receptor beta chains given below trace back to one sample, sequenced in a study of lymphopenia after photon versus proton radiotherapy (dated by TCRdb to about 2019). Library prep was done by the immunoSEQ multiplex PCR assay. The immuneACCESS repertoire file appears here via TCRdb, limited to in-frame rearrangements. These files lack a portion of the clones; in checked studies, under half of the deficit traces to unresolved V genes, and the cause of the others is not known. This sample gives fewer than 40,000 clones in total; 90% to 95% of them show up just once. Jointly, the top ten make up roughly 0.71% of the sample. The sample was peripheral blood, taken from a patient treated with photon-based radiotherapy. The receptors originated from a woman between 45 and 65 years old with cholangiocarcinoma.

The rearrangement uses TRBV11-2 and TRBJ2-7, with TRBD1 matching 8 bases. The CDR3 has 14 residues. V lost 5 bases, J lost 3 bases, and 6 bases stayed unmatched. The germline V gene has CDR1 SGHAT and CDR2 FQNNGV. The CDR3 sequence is CASSTGTGGYEQYF. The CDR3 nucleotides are TGTGCCAGCAGCACCGGGACAGGTGGCTACGAGCAGTACTTC.

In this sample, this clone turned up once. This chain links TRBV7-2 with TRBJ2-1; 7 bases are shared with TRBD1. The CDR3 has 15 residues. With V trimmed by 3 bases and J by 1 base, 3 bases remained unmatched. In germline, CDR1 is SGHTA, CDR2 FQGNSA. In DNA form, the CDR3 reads TGTGCCAGCAGCTTCACAGGGGATTCCTACAATGAGCAGTTCTTC. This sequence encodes CASSFTGDSYNEQFF.

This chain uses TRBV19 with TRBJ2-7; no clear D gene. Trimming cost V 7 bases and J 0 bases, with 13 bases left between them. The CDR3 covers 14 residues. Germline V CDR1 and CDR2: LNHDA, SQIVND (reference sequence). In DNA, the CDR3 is TGTGCCAGTACCAAGGAAGCCTTCTCCTACGAGCAGTACTTC. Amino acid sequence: CASTKEAFSYEQYF.

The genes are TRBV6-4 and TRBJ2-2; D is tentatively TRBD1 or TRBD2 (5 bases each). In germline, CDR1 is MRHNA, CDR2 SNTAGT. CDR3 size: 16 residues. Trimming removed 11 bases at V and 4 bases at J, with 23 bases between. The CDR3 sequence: CARLKGVGAGTGELFF. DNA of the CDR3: TGTGCCCGACTAAAAGGCGTAGGGGCGGGCACCGGGGAGCTGTTTTTT.

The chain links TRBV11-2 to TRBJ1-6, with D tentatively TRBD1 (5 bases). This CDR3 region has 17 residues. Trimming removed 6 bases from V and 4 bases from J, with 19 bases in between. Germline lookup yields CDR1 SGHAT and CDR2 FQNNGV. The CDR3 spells CASSYRLTGVYNSPLHF. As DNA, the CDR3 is TGTGCCAGCAGTTATCGACTTACAGGCGTTTATAATTCACCCCTCCACTTT.

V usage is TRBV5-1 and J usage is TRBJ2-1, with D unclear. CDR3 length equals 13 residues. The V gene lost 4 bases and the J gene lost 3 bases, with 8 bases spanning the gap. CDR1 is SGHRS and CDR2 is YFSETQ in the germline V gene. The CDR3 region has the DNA TGCGCCAGCAGCCTTACGAACTACAATGAGCAGTTCTTC. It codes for CASSLTNYNEQFF.

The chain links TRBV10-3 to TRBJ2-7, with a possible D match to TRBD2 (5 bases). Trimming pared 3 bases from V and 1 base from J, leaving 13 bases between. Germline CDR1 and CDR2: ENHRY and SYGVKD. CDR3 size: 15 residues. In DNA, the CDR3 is TGTGCCATCAGTGATCCGAGGGCAGTATCCTACGAGCAGTACTTC. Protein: CAISDPRAVSYEQYF.

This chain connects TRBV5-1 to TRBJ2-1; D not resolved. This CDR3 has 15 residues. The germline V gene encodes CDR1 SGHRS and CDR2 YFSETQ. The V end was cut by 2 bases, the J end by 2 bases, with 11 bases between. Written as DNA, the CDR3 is TGCGCCAGCAGCTTATCCGGGTTCGCCTACAATGAGCAGTTCTTC. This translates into CASSLSGFAYNEQFF.

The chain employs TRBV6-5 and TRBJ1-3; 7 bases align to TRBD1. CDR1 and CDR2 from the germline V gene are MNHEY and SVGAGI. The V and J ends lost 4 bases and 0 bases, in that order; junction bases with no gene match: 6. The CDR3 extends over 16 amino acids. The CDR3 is CASSSGRGASGNTIYF. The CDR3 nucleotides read TGTGCCAGCAGTTCCGGCAGGGGGGCCTCTGGAAACACCATATATTTT.

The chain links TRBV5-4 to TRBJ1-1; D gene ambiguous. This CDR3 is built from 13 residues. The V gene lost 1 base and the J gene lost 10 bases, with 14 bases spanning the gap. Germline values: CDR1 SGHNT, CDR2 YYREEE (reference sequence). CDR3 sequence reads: CASSLTPSMGAFF. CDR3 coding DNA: TGTGCCAGCAGCTTGACCCCTTCGATGGGAGCTTTCTTT.

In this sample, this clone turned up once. The CDR3 DNA is TGTGCCAGCAGCTTAGGCGGCCTCAATCAGCCCCAGCATTTT. Protein sequence: CASSLGGLNQPQHF. The chain links TRBV13 to TRBJ1-5; no firm D call. The V end was cut by 0 bases, the J end by 3 bases, with 6 bases between. Germline V CDR1 and CDR2: PRHDT, FYEKMQ (reference sequence). This CDR3 spans 14 amino acids.

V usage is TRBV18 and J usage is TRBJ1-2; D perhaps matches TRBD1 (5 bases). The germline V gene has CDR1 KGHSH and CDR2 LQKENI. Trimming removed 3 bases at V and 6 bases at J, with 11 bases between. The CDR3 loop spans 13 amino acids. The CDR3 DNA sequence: TGTGCCAGCTCACCCAACCAGGGAAATGGCTACACCTTC. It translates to CASSPNQGNGYTF.

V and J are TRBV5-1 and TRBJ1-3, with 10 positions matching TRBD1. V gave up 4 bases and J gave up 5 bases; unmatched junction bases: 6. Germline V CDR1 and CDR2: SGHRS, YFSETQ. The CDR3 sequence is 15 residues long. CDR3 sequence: CASSDGTGARNTIYF. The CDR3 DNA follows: TGCGCCAGCAGCGACGGGACAGGGGCAAGAAACACCATATATTTT.

CDR3 amino acids: CASSKDIGERGYTF. CDR3 DNA sequence: TGTGCCAGCAGTAAGGACATCGGGGAGAGAGGCTACACCTTC. The chain links TRBV2 to TRBJ1-2; maybe TRBD1 (5 bases). V was trimmed by 5 bases and J by 8 bases, leaving 18 bases between them. Germline V lookup: CDR1 SNHLY, CDR2 FYNNEI. CDR3 length equals 14 residues.

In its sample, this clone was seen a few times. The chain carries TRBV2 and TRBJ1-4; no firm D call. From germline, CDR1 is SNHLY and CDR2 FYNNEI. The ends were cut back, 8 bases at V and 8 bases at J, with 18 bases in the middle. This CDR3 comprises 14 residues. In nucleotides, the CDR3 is TGTGCCAGCGGTGGAGGCCCAGGACGCGAAAAACTGTTTTTT. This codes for CASGGGPGREKLFF.